This T cell receptor beta chain is drawn from a study of Ad26.COV2.S vaccination and SARS-CoV-2 variants. Across the whole study: In the study, Ad26.COV2.S was injected intramuscularly once, or twice 56 days apart.

Regarding this clone: Its antigen is undetermined.

Whole-study results and caveats: Recipients of either vaccine or placebo displayed similar breadth of non-spike TCRs. Compared with placebo recipients, vaccine recipients had higher spike-specific TCR breadth.

From germline, CDR1 is SGHRS and CDR2 YFSETQ. The CDR3 loop spans 16 amino acids. Deletions cut 6 bases from V and 2 bases from J, with 20 bases between. Assay used: immunoSEQ multiplex PCR; TCRdb lists only in-frame clones, some missing. The table includes about 440,000 clones, 80% to 95% detected once. The treatment was: about 20 received Ad26.COV2.S at low or high dose, single or two shots; roughly 5 received placebo; per-sample allocation not given. Specimen acquisition occurred on day 63 following the initial vaccine or placebo injection. Its platform was an Ad26 vector, and its expressed antigen was Wuhan-strain SARS-CoV-2 spike.

This chain uses TRBV5-1 with TRBJ1-1; perhaps TRBD1 as D (6 bases). The clonotype originates from a person between 18 and 65 years old who received the Ad26.COV2.S COVID-19 vaccine or a placebo. This material consisted of peripheral blood, taken in a trial of Ad26.COV2.S vaccine versus placebo. DNA for the CDR3: TGCGCCAGCACCGAGGGGGTCCCGATTTCTAACACTGAAGCTTTCTTT. This translates into CASTEGVPISNTEAFF.